This entry features one TCR beta chain sequence. Its antigen is unidentified. This record comes from a study of graft-versus-host responses after intestinal transplantation. Study-wide context: Recipients across the board were started on anti-thymocyte globulin induction, then kept on tacrolimus and steroids for two to four years.

Trimming took 4 bases from V and 2 from J, leaving 11 bases between them. In germline, CDR1 is MGHRA, CDR2 YSYEKL. The CDR3 consists of 14 residues. Study-wide results and caveats: Researchers found GvH clones in recipient marrow, and some showed up first in ileum or blood.

The assay was immunoSEQ multiplex PCR, and TCRdb's table has in-frame clones only and misses some. Of tens of thousands of clones detected, nearly 95% appear once; the ten largest clones hold around 0.2%. The origin of this receptor is a human donor who was the organ donor for an intestinal transplant. This specimen was unstimulated CD8+ T cells sorted from spleen or lymph node cells, taken before transplant. The rearrangement uses TRBV4-1 and TRBJ2-5; D may be TRBD2 (6 bases). CDR3 residues: CASSPGSGQETQYF. DNA for the CDR3: TGCGCCAGCAGCCCGGGCAGCGGGCAAGAGACCCAGTACTTC.